The clone carrying this TCR beta chain appeared a few times. CDR1 and CDR2 from the germline V gene are SNHLY and FYNNEI. The CDR3 has 13 residues. Trimming left V 8 bases short and J 5 bases short, with 13 bases between. Clones were read by immunoSEQ multiplex PCR, and TCRdb kept only the in-frame ones, dropping some. Among 60,000 to 85,000 clones, approximately 81% were seen once, and the ten largest hold 18%. The entry originates in a study of blood T cell repertoires in COVID-19. Study as a whole: Samples of COVID-19 (acute and convalescent) were obtained from the United States, Italy and Spain. Sample material is recorded as cDNA or gDNA derived from T cells, B-cell-depleted T cells, or PBMCs.

The TCR was taken from a woman aged 60-75 years with acute or convalescent COVID-19. The chain recombines TRBV2 with TRBJ1-5, with a tentative D call TRBD1 (6 bases). The sequencing input was peripheral blood. The CDR3 is CASSGGRDQPQHF. CDR3 in DNA: TGTGCCAGCTCGGGGGGCAGAGATCAGCCCCAGCATTTT.